The entry that follows covers one T cell receptor beta chain sequence. This record comes from a study of technical replicates of blood from several donors. Per germline, CDR1 MNHEY and CDR2 SVGAGI. The germline V and J ends were trimmed by 4 bases and 2 bases, with 16 bases remaining between them. The length of the CDR3 is 16 residues. Assay used: immunoSEQ multiplex PCR; TCRdb lists only in-frame clones, some missing. This table holds 65,000 to 90,000 clones, about 91% found once. This clonotype was obtained from a human donor in good health. The sample comprised T cells isolated from PBMCs. The J gene is TRBJ2-3, the V gene TRBV6-5; the D gene is possibly TRBD2 (5 bases). This CDR3 reads CASSLRETGNTDTQYF. CDR3 DNA sequence: TGTGCCAGCAGTTTGAGGGAGACCGGGAACACAGATACGCAGTATTTT.